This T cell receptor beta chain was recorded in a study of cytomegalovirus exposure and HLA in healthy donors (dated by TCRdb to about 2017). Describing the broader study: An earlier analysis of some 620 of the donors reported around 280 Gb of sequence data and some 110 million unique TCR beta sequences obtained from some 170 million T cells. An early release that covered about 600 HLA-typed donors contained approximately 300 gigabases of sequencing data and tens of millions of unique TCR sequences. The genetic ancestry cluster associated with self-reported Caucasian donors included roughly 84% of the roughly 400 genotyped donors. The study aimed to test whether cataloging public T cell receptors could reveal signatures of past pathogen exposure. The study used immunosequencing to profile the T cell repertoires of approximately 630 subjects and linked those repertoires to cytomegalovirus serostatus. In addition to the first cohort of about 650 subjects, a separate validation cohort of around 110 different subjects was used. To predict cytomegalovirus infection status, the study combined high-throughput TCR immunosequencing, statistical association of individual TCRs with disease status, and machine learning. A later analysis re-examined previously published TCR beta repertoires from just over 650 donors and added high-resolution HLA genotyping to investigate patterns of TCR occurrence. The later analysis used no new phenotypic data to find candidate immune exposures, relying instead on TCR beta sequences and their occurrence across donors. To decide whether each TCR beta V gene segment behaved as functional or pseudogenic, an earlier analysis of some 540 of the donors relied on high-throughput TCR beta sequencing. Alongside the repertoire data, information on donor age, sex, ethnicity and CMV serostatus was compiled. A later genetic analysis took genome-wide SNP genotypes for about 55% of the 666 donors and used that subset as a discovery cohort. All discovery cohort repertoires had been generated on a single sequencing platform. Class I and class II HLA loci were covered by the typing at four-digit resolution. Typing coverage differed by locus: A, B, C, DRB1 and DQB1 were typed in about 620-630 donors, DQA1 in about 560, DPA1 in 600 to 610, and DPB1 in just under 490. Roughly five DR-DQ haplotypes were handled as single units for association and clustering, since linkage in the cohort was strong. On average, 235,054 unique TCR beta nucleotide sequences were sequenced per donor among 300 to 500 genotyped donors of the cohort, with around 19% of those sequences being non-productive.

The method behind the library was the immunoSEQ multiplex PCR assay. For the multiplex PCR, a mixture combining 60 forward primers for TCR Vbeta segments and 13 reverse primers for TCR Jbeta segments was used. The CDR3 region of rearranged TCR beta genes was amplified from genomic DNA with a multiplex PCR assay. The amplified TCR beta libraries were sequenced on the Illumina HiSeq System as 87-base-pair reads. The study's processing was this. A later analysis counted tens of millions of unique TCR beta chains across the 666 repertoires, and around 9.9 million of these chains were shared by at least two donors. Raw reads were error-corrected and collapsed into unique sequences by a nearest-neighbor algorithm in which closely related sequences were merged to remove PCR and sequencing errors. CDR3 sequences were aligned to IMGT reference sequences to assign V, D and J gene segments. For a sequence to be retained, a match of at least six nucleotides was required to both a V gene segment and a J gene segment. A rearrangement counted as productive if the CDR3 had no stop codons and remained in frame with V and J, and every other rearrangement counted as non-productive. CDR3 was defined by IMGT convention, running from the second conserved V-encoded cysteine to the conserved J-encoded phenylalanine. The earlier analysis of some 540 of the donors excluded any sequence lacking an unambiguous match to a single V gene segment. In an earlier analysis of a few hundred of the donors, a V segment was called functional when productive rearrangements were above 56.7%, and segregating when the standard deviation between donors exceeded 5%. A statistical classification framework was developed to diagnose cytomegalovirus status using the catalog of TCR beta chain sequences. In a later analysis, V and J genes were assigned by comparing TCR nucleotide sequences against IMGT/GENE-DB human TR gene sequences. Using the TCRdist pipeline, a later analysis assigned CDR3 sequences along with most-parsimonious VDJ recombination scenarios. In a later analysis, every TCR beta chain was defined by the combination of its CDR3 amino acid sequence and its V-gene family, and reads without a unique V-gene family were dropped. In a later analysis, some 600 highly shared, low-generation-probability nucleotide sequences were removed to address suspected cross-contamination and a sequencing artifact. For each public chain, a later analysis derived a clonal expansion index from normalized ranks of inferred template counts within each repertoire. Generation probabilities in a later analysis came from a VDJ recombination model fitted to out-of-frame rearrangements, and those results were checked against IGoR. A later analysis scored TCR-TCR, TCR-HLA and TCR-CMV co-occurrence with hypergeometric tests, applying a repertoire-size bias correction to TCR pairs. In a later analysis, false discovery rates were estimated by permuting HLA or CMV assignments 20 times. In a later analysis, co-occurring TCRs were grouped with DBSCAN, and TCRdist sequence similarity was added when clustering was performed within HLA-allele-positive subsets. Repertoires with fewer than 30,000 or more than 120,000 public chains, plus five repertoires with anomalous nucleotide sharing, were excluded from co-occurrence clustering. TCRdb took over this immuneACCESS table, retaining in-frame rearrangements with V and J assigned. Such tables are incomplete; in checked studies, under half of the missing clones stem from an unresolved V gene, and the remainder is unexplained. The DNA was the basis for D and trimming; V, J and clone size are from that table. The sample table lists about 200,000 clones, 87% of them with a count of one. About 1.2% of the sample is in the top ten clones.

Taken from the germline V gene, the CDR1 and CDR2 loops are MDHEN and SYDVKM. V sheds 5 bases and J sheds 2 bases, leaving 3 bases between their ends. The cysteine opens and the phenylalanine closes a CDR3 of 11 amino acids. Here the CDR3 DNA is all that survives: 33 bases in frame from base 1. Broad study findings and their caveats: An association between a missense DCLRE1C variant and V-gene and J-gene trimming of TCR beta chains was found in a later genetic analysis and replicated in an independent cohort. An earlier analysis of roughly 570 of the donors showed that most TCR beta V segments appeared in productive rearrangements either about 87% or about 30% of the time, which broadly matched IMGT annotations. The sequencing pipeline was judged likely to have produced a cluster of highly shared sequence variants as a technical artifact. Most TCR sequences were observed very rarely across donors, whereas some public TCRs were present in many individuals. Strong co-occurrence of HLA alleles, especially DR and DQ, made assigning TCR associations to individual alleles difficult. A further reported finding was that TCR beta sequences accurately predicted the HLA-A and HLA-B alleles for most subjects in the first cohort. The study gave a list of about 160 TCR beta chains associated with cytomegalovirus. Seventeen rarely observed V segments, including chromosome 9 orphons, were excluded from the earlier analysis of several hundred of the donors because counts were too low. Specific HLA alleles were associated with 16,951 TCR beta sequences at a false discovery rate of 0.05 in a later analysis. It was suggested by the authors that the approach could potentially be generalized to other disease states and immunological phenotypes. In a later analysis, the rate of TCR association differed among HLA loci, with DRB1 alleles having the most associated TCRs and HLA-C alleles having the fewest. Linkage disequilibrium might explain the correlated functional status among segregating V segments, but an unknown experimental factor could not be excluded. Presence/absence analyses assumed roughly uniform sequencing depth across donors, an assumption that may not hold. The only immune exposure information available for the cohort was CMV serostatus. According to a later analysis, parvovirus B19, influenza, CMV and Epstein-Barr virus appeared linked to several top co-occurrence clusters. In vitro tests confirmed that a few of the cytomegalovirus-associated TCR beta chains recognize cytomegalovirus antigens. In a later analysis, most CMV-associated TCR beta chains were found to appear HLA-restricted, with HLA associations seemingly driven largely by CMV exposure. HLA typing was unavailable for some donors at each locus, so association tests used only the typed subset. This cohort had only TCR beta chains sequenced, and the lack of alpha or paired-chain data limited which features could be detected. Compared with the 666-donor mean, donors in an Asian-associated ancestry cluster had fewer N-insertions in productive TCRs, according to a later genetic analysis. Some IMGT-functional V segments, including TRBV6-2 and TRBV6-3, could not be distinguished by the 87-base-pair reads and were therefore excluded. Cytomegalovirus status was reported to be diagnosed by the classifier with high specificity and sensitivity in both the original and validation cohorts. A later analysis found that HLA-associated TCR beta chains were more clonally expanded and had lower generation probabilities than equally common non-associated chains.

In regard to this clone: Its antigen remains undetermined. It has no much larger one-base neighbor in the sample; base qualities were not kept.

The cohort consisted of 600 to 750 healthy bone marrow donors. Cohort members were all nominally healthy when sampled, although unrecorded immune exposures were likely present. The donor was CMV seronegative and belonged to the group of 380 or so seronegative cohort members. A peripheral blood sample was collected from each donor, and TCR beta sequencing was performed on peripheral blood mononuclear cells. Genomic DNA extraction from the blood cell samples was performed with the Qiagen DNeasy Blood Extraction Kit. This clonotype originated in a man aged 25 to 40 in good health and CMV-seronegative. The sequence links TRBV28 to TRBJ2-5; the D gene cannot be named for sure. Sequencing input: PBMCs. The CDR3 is CASSLQETQYF. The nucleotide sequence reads TGTGCCAGCAGTCTACAAGAGACCCAGTACTTC.